Here is one T cell receptor beta chain with its context. The antigen is not known. CDR3 length: 15 residues. Unmatched junction bases numbered 7, after V lost 5 bases and J lost 9 bases. Germline V lookup: CDR1 MDHEN, CDR2 SYDVKM. Next came a second PCR, run for about 7 to 12 cycles, which used a sample-barcoded 5' primer along with a J-beta primer mix. The yield of each sample was at least 2.5 million CDR3-containing paired-end reads. TCRdb itself ran the 5' RACE reads through MiXCR, one entry per CDR3 protein. Of a few hundred thousand distinct CDR3 sequences in the sample, 52% are singletons; the top ten hold under 65%. This specimen comes from a study of blood T cells in healthy people across ages. Study-wide findings and caveats: Diversity figures based on one million T cells were deemed too low.

The V and J genes are TRBV28 and TRBJ1-6; 10 nucleotides agree with TRBD1. The sequencing sample was made of blood. This TCR was recovered from a man aged 60 to 75 in good health. In DNA, the CDR3 is TGTGCCAGCAGTCCGGGGACAGGGGAAGGTTCACCCCTCCACTTT. The encoded protein is CASSPGTGEGSPLHF. Combining the CDR3 with reference TRBV28 and TRBJ1-6 gives the whole variable domain DVKVTQSSRYLVKRTGEKVFLECVQDMDHENMFWYRQDPGLGLRLIYFSYDVKMKEKGDIPEGYSVSREKKERFSLILESASTNQTSMYLCASSPGTGEGSPLHFGNGTRLTVT.